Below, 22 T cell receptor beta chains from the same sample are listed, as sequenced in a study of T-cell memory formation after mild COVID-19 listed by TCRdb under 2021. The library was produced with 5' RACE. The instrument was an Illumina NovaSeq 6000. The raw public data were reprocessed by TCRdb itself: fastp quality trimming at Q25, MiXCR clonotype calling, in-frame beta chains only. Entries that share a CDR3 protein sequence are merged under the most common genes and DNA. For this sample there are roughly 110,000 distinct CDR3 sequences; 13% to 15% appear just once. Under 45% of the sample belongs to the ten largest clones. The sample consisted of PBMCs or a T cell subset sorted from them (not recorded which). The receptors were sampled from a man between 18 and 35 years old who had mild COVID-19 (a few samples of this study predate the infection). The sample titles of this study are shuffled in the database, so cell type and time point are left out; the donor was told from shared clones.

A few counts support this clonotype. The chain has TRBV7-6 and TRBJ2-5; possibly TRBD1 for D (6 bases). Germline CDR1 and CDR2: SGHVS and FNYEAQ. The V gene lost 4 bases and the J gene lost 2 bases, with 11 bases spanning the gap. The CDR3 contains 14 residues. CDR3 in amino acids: CASSSYREQETQYF. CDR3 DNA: TGTGCCAGCAGCTCATACAGGGAACAAGAGACCCAGTACTTC.

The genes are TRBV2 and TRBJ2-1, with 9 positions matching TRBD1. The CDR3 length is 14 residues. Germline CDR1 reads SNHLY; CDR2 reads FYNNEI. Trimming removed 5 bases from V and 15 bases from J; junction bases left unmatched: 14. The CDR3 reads CASSMRDRVNVLFF. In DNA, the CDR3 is TGTGCCAGCAGTATGAGGGACAGGGTTAATGTGCTGTTCTTC.

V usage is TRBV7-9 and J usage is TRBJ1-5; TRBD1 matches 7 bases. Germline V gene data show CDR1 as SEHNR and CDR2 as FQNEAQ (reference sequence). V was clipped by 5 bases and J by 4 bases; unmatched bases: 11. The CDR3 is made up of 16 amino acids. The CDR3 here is CASSAGRTGGNQPQHF. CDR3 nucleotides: TGTGCCAGCAGCGCAGGTCGGACAGGAGGGAATCAGCCCCAGCATTTT.

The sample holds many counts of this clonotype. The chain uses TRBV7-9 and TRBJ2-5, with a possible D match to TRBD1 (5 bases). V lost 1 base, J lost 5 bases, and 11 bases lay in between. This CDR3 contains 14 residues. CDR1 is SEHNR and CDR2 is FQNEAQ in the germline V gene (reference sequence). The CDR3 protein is CASSLDRSQETQYF. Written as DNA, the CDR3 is TGTGCCAGCAGCTTAGACAGGTCACAGGAGACCCAGTACTTC. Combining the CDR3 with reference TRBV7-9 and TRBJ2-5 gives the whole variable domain DTGVSQNPRHKITKRGQNVTFRCDPISEHNRLYWYRQTLGQGPEFLTYFQNEAQLEKSRLLSDRFSAERPKGSFSTLEIQRTEQGDSAMYLCASSLDRSQETQYFGPGTRLLVL.

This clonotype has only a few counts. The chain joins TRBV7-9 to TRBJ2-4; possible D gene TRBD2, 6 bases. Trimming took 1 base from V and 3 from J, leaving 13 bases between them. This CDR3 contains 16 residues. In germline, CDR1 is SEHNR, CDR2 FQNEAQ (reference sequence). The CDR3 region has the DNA TGTGCCAGCAGCTTAGTAGGGTCGGAGGGCAAAAACATTCAGTACTTC. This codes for CASSLVGSEGKNIQYF. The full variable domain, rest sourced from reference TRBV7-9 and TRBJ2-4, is DTGVSQNPRHKITKRGQNVTFRCDPISEHNRLYWYRQTLGQGPEFLTYFQNEAQLEKSRLLSDRFSAERPKGSFSTLEIQRTEQGDSAMYLCASSLVGSEGKNIQYFGAGTRLSVL.

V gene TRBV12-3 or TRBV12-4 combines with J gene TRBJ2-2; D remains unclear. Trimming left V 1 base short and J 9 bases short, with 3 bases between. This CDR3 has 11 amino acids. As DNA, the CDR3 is TGTGCCAGCAGTTTAGTCCGGGAGCTGTTTTTT. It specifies CASSLVRELFF.

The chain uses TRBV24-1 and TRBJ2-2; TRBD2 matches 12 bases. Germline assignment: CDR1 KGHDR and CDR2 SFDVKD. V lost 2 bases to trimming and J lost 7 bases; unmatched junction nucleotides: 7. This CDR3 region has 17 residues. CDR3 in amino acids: CATSDSRLAGDHGELFF. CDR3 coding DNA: TGTGCCACCAGTGATTCCCGACTAGCGGGGGATCACGGGGAGCTGTTTTTT.

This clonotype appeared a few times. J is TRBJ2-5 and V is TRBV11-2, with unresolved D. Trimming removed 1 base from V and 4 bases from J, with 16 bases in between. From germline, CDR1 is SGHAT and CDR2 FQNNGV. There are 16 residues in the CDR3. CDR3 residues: CASSLGLKTMVETQYF. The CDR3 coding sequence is TGTGCCAGCAGCTTAGGCCTCAAGACGATGGTAGAGACCCAGTACTTC. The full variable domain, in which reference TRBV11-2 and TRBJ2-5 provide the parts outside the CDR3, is EAGVAQSPRYKIIEKRQSVAFWCNPISGHATLYWYQQILGQGPKLLIQFQNNGVVDDSQLPKDRFSAERLKGVDSTLKIQPAKLEDSAVYLCASSLGLKTMVETQYFGPGTRLLVL.

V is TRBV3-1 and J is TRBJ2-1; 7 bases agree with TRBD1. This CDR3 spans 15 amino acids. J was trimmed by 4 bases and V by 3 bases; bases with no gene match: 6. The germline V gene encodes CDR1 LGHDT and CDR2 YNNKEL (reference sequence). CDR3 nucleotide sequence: TGTGCCAGCAGCCACACAGGGGATCATTACAATGAGCAGTTCTTC. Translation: CASSHTGDHYNEQFF.

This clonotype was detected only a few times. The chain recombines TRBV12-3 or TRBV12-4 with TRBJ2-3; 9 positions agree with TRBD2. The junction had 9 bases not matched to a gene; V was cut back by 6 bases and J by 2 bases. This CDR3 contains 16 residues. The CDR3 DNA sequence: TGTGCCAGCAGCTCCCTTAAGCGGGGGGACACAGATACGCAGTATTTT. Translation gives CASSSLKRGDTDTQYF.

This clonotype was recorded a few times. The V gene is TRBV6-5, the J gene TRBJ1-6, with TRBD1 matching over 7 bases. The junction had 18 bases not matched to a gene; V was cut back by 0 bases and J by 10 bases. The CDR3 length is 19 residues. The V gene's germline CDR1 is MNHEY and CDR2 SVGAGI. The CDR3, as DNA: TGTGCCAGCAGTTACTCGAGGGTTGTAGGCAGGGGGGGCTCATCACCCCTCCACTTT. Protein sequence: CASSYSRVVGRGGSSPLHF.

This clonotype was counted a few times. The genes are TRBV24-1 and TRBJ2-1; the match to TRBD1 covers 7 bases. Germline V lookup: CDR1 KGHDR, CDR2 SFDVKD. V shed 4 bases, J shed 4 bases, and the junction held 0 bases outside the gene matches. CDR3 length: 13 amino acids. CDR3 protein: CATSEDRYNEQFF. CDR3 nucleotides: TGTGCCACCAGTGAGGACAGGTACAATGAGCAGTTCTTC.

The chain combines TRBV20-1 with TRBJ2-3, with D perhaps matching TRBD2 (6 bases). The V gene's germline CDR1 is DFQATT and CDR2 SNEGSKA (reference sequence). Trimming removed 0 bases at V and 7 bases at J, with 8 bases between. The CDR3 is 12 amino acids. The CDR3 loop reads CSAREGRYTQYF. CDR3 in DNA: TGCAGTGCTAGAGAAGGGAGGTATACGCAGTATTTT.

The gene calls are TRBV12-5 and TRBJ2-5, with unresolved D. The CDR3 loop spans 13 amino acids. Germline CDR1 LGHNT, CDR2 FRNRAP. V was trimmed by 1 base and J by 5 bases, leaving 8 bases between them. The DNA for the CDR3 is TGTGCTAGTGGTTTGGACCGCGTTGAGACCCAGTACTTC. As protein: CASGLDRVETQYF.

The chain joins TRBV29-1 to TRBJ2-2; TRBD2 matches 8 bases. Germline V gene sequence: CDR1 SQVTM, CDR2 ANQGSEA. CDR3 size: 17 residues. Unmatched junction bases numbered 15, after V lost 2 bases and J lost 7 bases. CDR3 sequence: CSVETVSGGTAGGELFF. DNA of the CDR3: TGCAGCGTTGAAACTGTCAGCGGGGGAACGGCGGGCGGGGAGCTGTTTTTT.

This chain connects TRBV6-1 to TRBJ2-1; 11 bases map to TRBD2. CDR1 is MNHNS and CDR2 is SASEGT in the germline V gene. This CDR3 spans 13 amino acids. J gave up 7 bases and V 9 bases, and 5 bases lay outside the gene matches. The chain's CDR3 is CASLLAGGNEQFF. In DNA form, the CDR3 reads TGTGCCAGTCTCCTAGCGGGGGGTAATGAGCAGTTCTTC.

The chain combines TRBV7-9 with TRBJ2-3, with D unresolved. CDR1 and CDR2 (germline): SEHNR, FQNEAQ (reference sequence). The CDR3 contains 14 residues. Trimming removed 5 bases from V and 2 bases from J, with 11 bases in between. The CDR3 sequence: CASSDTPDTDTQYF. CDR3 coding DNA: TGTGCCAGCAGCGATACCCCTGACACAGATACGCAGTATTTT.

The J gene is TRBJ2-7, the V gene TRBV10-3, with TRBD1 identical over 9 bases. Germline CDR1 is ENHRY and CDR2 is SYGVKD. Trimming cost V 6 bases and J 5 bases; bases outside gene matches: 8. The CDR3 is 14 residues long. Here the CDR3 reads CAIRDRGGVNEQYF. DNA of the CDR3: TGTGCCATCAGGGACAGGGGTGGAGTAAACGAGCAGTACTTC.

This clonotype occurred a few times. The chain's CDR3 is CAMRQGALGYTF. In DNA, the CDR3 is TGTGCCATGAGACAGGGGGCATTGGGCTACACCTTC. V usage is TRBV6-6 and J usage is TRBJ1-2, with 10 bases identical to TRBD1. Unmatched junction bases numbered 7, after V lost 10 bases and J lost 8 bases. The CDR3 has 12 amino acids. Germline values: CDR1 MNHNY, CDR2 SVGAGI (reference sequence).

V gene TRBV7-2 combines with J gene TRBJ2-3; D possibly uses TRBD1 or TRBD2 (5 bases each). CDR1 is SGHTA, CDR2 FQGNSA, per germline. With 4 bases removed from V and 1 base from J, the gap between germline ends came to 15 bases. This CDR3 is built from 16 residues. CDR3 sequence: CASSSGGGEGTDTQYF. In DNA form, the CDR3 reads TGTGCCAGCAGCTCCGGTGGGGGAGAAGGCACAGATACGCAGTATTTT.

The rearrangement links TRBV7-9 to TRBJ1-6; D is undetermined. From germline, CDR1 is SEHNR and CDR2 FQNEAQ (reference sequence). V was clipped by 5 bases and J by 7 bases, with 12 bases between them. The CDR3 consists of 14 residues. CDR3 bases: TGTGCCAGCAGCCAGGTCCTCGGCAATTCACCCCTCCACTTT. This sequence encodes CASSQVLGNSPLHF.

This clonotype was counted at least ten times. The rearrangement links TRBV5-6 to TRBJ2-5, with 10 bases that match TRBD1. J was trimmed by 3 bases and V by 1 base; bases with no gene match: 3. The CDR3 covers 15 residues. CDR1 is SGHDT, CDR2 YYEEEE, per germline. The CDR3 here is CASSLSGTGEETQYF. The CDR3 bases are TGTGCCAGCAGCTTGTCCGGGACAGGGGAAGAGACCCAGTACTTC.